Shown below are 8 T cell receptor beta chains from a single sample sequenced in a study of T cell clonality in common variable immunodeficiency. Sequencing was performed with immunoSEQ multiplex PCR; in TCRdb, only in-frame clones are kept and a portion is missing. This sample comprises about 42,000 clones, none seen once only. Sequencing used peripheral blood mononuclear cells. The receptors originated from a person aged 18-70 years in good health.

This clone was recorded many times. Read coverage stops 3 residues before the CDR3 terminus; the germline J gene supplies the remainder. The chain has TRBV19 and TRBJ2-2, with 12 bases identical to TRBD1. The CDR3 is 13 residues long. V trimming: 8 bases; J trimming: 8 bases; junction bases outside the gene matches: 3. Germline-derived CDR1 and CDR2 are LNHDA and SQIVND (reference sequence). The sequenced part of the CDR3 DNA is TGTGCCAGTGGGACAGGGGGCGCGGGGGAG. Amino acid sequence: CASGTGGAGE. The CDR3 reads in full as CASGTGGAGELFF.

This clone has at least ten counts. The CDR3 goes on 3 residues after the read ends, and that part is filled in from the germline J gene. V is TRBV5-4 and J is TRBJ2-1; D is undetermined. The V end lost 4 bases, the J end lost 0 bases, and 8 bases lay between the germline ends. From germline, CDR1 is SGHNT and CDR2 YYREEE (reference sequence). This CDR3 region has 14 residues. CDR3 DNA, as far as it was read: TGTGCCAGCAGCCCCCAGAGCTCCTACAATGAG. Its translation: CASSPQSSYNE. The complete CDR3 protein is CASSPQSSYNEQFF.

This clone was counted ten times or more. The read terminates 3 residues before the CDR3 end, so the remaining end is supplied by the germline J gene. This chain connects TRBV29-1 to TRBJ2-5; no definite D call. Deletions cut 4 bases from V and 2 bases from J, with 8 bases between. The length of the CDR3 is 12 residues. CDR1 is SQVTM, CDR2 ANQGSEA, per germline. The covered CDR3 bases are TGCAGCGTTGGGGCCAGGCAAGAGACC. Encoded protein: CSVGARQET. The CDR3 as a whole reads CSVGARQETQYF.

Comment on this clone: The CDR3 end lies 3 residues beyond the end of the read and is filled in from the germline J gene. This chain joins TRBV7-9 and TRBJ1-1; 10 bases fit TRBD1. Trimming removed 1 base from V and 5 bases from J; junction bases left unmatched: 4. The CDR3 sequence is 15 residues long. Germline values: CDR1 SEHNR, CDR2 FQNEAQ (reference sequence). The sequenced part of the CDR3 DNA is TGTGCCAGCAGCTTAGGGGACAGGGGATTAACTGAA. This gives the protein CASSLGDRGLTE. The full CDR3 sequence reads CASSLGDRGLTEAFF.

This clone was observed at least ten times. The read ends 3 residues before the CDR3 terminus; that terminus is restored from the germline J gene. The chain links TRBV19 to TRBJ1-6, with TRBD1 matching over 9 bases. Looked up from germline, CDR1 is LNHDA and CDR2 is SQIVND (reference sequence). After removal of 8 bases from V and 6 bases from J, the junction contained 8 bases not matched to a gene. The CDR3 consists of 15 residues. The CDR3 sequence is CASGEGQGINSPLHF. The sequenced CDR3 bases are TGTGCCAGTGGAGAGGGACAGGGAATTAATTCACCC. Combining the CDR3 with reference TRBV19 and TRBJ1-6 gives the whole variable domain DGGITQSPKYLFRKEGQNVTLSCEQNLNHDAMYWYRQDPGQGLRLIYYSQIVNDFQKGDIAEGYSVSREKKESFPLTVTSAQKNPTAFYLCASGEGQGINSPLHFGNGTRLTVT.

This clone was counted many times. The sequenced part of the CDR3 DNA is TGTGCCAGCAGGGTGGGGCGCTACGAG. Protein product: CASRVGRYE. The CDR3 in its entirety is CASRVGRYEQYF. V usage is TRBV12-3 or TRBV12-4 and J usage is TRBJ2-7; weak D call: TRBD1 (5 bases). With the read ending 3 residues before the CDR3 end, the germline J gene is used to fill in that end. Trimming pared 6 bases from V and 3 bases from J, leaving 9 bases between. This CDR3 is 12 amino acids long.

This clone was recorded a few times. The observed sequence ends 3 residues before the CDR3 terminus, with the missing tail filled in from the germline J gene. The rearrangement joins TRBV19 to TRBJ1-2, with a weak D call TRBD1 (5 bases). Germline V gene lookup returns CDR1 LNHDA and CDR2 SQIVND (reference sequence). There are 15 residues in the CDR3. The covered CDR3 bases are TGTGCCACCGGGCGGGGACCCAGCTCCTACAATGAC. Its protein product is CATGRGPSSYND. The entire CDR3 reads CATGRGPSSYNDYTF.

This clone was observed a few times. The read comes to an end 3 residues before the CDR3 does, leaving the germline J gene to fill in the end. The chain links TRBV6-4 to TRBJ2-1, with 7 positions matching TRBD1. V was clipped by 2 bases and J by 0 bases; unmatched bases: 10. This CDR3 region has 18 residues. From germline, CDR1 is MRHNA and CDR2 SNTAGT. The CDR3 bases that were read are TGTGCCAGCAGTGACATACCGGGACAGCAAAGCTCCTACAATGAG. Its translation is CASSDIPGQQSSYNE. The complete CDR3 sequence is CASSDIPGQQSSYNEQFF.